These T cell receptor beta chains were read from a single sample in a study of cytomegalovirus exposure and HLA in healthy donors. Sequencing used immunoSEQ multiplex PCR; TCRdb keeps in-frame clones, though not all of them. The table has 200,000 or so clones, around 81% seen once. The sequenced sample was PBMCs. These receptors all stem from a woman under 30 in good health and CMV-seropositive. CDR3s include the opening cysteine and the closing phenylalanine or tryptophan. Each record gives: clone size, CDR3 length, V gene, J gene, D gene, CDR3 DNA, CDR3 protein. D genes are given only for firm matches. Size is omitted from some rows. Given values are once, few, many or a class for expanded clones.

clone_size: -; cdr3_length: 16; v_call: TRBV15; j_call: TRBJ1-1; d_call: -; cdr3_nt: TGTGCCACCAGCAGAGCAAGCGGGACGGGCAACACTGAAGCTTTCTTT; cdr3_aa: CATSRASGTGNTEAFF
clone_size: -; cdr3_length: 16; v_call: TRBV28; j_call: TRBJ2-7; d_call: TRBD2; cdr3_nt: TGTGCCAGCAGTTCCCAGATAGCGGGGATAAGCTACGAGCAGTACTTC; cdr3_aa: CASSSQIAGISYEQYF
clone_size: -; cdr3_length: 16; v_call: TRBV5-1; j_call: TRBJ1-2; d_call: TRBD1; cdr3_nt: TGCGCCAGCAGCTTGTCCGTGGACAGGTTTGTGAACGGCTACACCTTC; cdr3_aa: CASSLSVDRFVNGYTF
clone_size: -; cdr3_length: 13; v_call: TRBV5-1; j_call: TRBJ2-1; d_call: -; cdr3_nt: TGCGCCAGCAGCTTGTATTGGGAGAATGAGCAGTTCTTC; cdr3_aa: CASSLYWENEQFF
clone_size: -; cdr3_length: 14; v_call: TRBV27; j_call: TRBJ1-4; d_call: -; cdr3_nt: TGTGCCAGCAGTTTGCTTCCCGACAGCGAAAAACTGTTTTTT; cdr3_aa: CASSLLPDSEKLFF
clone_size: -; cdr3_length: 15; v_call: TRBV5-1; j_call: TRBJ2-1; d_call: TRBD1; cdr3_nt: TGCGCCAGCAGCTTGGATGGACAGGGGAGACGTGAGCAGTTCTTC; cdr3_aa: CASSLDGQGRREQFF
clone_size: -; cdr3_length: 13; v_call: TRBV19; j_call: TRBJ1-1; d_call: -; cdr3_nt: TGTGCCAGTAGTCTAATCCGGGGGACTGAAGCTTTCTTT; cdr3_aa: CASSLIRGTEAFF
clone_size: few; cdr3_length: 14; v_call: TRBV7-3; j_call: TRBJ2-3; d_call: TRBD2; cdr3_nt: TGTGCCAGCAGCCCATACGGGGGGGCAGATACGCAGTATTTT; cdr3_aa: CASSPYGGADTQYF
clone_size: -; cdr3_length: 13; v_call: TRBV30; j_call: TRBJ1-5; d_call: -; cdr3_nt: TGTGCCTGGAGCGCAGGGGATAATCAGCCCCAGCATTTT; cdr3_aa: CAWSAGDNQPQHF
clone_size: -; cdr3_length: 14; v_call: TRBV27; j_call: TRBJ1-4; d_call: -; cdr3_nt: TGTGCCAGCAGTTCCTATCAATCGGGTGAAAAACTGTTTTTT; cdr3_aa: CASSSYQSGEKLFF
clone_size: once; cdr3_length: 17; v_call: TRBV2; j_call: TRBJ1-2; d_call: TRBD1; cdr3_nt: TGTGCCAGCAGTGAGGGACAGGGGTTAAGTACTAACTATGGCTACACCTTC; cdr3_aa: CASSEGQGLSTNYGYTF
clone_size: -; cdr3_length: 14; v_call: TRBV6-6; j_call: TRBJ2-6; d_call: TRBD1; cdr3_nt: TGTGCCAGTCAGGGGGCGTGGGGGGCCAACGTCCTGACTTTC; cdr3_aa: CASQGAWGANVLTF
clone_size: -; cdr3_length: 14; v_call: TRBV10-3; j_call: TRBJ2-7; d_call: TRBD1; cdr3_nt: TGTGCCATCAGTGAGCCGGGACAGACCTACGAGCAGTACTTC; cdr3_aa: CAISEPGQTYEQYF
clone_size: -; cdr3_length: 14; v_call: TRBV27; j_call: TRBJ2-6; d_call: -; cdr3_nt: TGTGCCAGCAGGATTAGCTCTGGGGCCAACGTCCTGACTTTC; cdr3_aa: CASRISSGANVLTF
clone_size: -; cdr3_length: 16; v_call: TRBV4-1; j_call: TRBJ1-2; d_call: -; cdr3_nt: TGCGCCAGCAGCCAAGAGGGGAGTGGGGGCAGCTATGGCTACACCTTC; cdr3_aa: CASSQEGSGGSYGYTF
clone_size: -; cdr3_length: 14; v_call: TRBV6-6; j_call: TRBJ2-5; d_call: TRBD1; cdr3_nt: TGTGCCAGCAGTTTACGACAGGGGCAAGAGACCCAGTACTTC; cdr3_aa: CASSLRQGQETQYF
clone_size: once; cdr3_length: 22; v_call: TRBV15; j_call: TRBJ2-3; d_call: TRBD2; cdr3_nt: TGTGCCACCAGCAGGTACGGGGAAGGACTAGCGGGGGCCCATCTCCCAGCGGATACGCAGTATTTT; cdr3_aa: CATSRYGEGLAGAHLPADTQYF
clone_size: -; cdr3_length: 15; v_call: TRBV9; j_call: TRBJ2-3; d_call: -; cdr3_nt: TGTGCCAGCAGCGTGCAGGGGACCTACACAGATACGCAGTATTTT; cdr3_aa: CASSVQGTYTDTQYF
clone_size: -; cdr3_length: 12; v_call: TRBV4-1; j_call: TRBJ2-1; d_call: -; cdr3_nt: TGCGCCAGCAGCCAAGACGGACAGGAGCAGTTCTTC; cdr3_aa: CASSQDGQEQFF
clone_size: -; cdr3_length: 15; v_call: TRBV7-9; j_call: TRBJ2-1; d_call: -; cdr3_nt: TGTGCCAGCAGCTCGAGACTTCTATCCTACAATGAGCAGTTCTTC; cdr3_aa: CASSSRLLSYNEQFF
clone_size: -; cdr3_length: 13; v_call: TRBV5-1; j_call: TRBJ2-2; d_call: -; cdr3_nt: TGCGCCAGCAGCTTGGGACTAGGGGGGGAGCTGTTTTTT; cdr3_aa: CASSLGLGGELFF
clone_size: few; cdr3_length: 13; v_call: TRBV2; j_call: TRBJ2-5; d_call: -; cdr3_nt: TGTGCCAGCAGTGAGGCTGGAGGAGAGACCCAGTACTTC; cdr3_aa: CASSEAGGETQYF
clone_size: -; cdr3_length: 19; v_call: TRBV23-1; j_call: TRBJ2-3; d_call: TRBD1; cdr3_nt: TGCGCCAGCAGTCAATTAAGCGACTGGACAGGGAGGTGCACAGATACGCAGTATTTT; cdr3_aa: CASSQLSDWTGRCTDTQYF
clone_size: -; cdr3_length: 15; v_call: TRBV10-3; j_call: TRBJ2-7; d_call: -; cdr3_nt: TGTGCCATCAGTGAGGGCGGGCCCCATTCCTACGAGCAGTACTTC; cdr3_aa: CAISEGGPHSYEQYF
clone_size: -; cdr3_length: 13; v_call: TRBV6-5; j_call: TRBJ1-1; d_call: -; cdr3_nt: TGTGCCAGCAGTCCACCTATGAACACTGAAGCTTTCTTT; cdr3_aa: CASSPPMNTEAFF
clone_size: -; cdr3_length: 17; v_call: TRBV2; j_call: TRBJ2-2; d_call: TRBD2; cdr3_nt: TGTGCCAGCTACGATAGCGGGGGGAATACGAACACCGGGGAGCTGTTTTTT; cdr3_aa: CASYDSGGNTNTGELFF
clone_size: once; cdr3_length: 14; v_call: TRBV2; j_call: TRBJ2-2; d_call: TRBD1; cdr3_nt: TGTGCCAGCAGGGGACAGGGAATGACCGGGGAGCTGTTTTTT; cdr3_aa: CASRGQGMTGELFF
clone_size: -; cdr3_length: 15; v_call: TRBV2; j_call: TRBJ2-1; d_call: -; cdr3_nt: TGTGCCAGCAGATCCTCAGAGGCTCAGGGCAATGAGCAGTTCTTC; cdr3_aa: CASRSSEAQGNEQFF
clone_size: -; cdr3_length: 17; v_call: TRBV4-1; j_call: TRBJ1-6; d_call: TRBD1; cdr3_nt: TGCGCCAGCAGCCCACCGGGACAGGGGGGTTATAATTCACCCCTCCACTTT; cdr3_aa: CASSPPGQGGYNSPLHF
clone_size: -; cdr3_length: 11; v_call: TRBV30; j_call: TRBJ2-1; d_call: -; cdr3_nt: TGTGCCTGGAGTGTACAGGTGGGCCAGTTCTTC; cdr3_aa: CAWSVQVGQFF
clone_size: -; cdr3_length: 17; v_call: TRBV4-1; j_call: TRBJ1-5; d_call: TRBD1; cdr3_nt: TGCGCCAGCAGCCAAGGGTACAGGGGGGGGTTCAATCAGCCCCAGCATTTT; cdr3_aa: CASSQGYRGGFNQPQHF
clone_size: once; cdr3_length: 16; v_call: TRBV29-1; j_call: TRBJ2-5; d_call: TRBD2; cdr3_nt: TGCAGCGTTGAAGTGGGACTAGCGGGGGGGCAAGAGACCCAGTACTTC; cdr3_aa: CSVEVGLAGGQETQYF
clone_size: once; cdr3_length: 14; v_call: TRBV27; j_call: TRBJ2-5; d_call: -; cdr3_nt: TGTGCCAGCAGTTCCTCACTAGCCCCGGAGACCCAGTACTTC; cdr3_aa: CASSSSLAPETQYF
clone_size: -; cdr3_length: 15; v_call: TRBV6-1; j_call: TRBJ2-1; d_call: TRBD1; cdr3_nt: TGTGCCATCCTGGGACCCGGGACAGGGGTCAATGAGCAGTTCTTC; cdr3_aa: CAILGPGTGVNEQFF
clone_size: -; cdr3_length: 12; v_call: TRBV11-3; j_call: TRBJ2-1; d_call: -; cdr3_nt: TGTGCCAGCAGCTTAGTGCTAAATGAGCAGTTCTTC; cdr3_aa: CASSLVLNEQFF
clone_size: -; cdr3_length: 14; v_call: TRBV11-2; j_call: TRBJ2-5; d_call: -; cdr3_nt: TGTGCCAGCAGCTTAATGGGCGCGAGAGAGACCCAGTACTTC; cdr3_aa: CASSLMGARETQYF
clone_size: -; cdr3_length: 15; v_call: TRBV18; j_call: TRBJ2-2; d_call: -; cdr3_nt: TGTGCCAGCTCACCGGCAGGGATGAACACCGGGGAGCTGTTTTTT; cdr3_aa: CASSPAGMNTGELFF
clone_size: -; cdr3_length: 15; v_call: TRBV6-1; j_call: TRBJ2-3; d_call: -; cdr3_nt: TGTGCCAGCAGTGAAGGGGCTGGCGCTGCAGATACGCAGTATTTT; cdr3_aa: CASSEGAGAADTQYF
clone_size: -; cdr3_length: 12; v_call: TRBV27; j_call: TRBJ2-7; d_call: -; cdr3_nt: TGTGCCAGCAGTTTCCCGGGTGCAGAGCAGTACTTC; cdr3_aa: CASSFPGAEQYF
clone_size: -; cdr3_length: 14; v_call: TRBV5-5; j_call: TRBJ2-2; d_call: -; cdr3_nt: TGTGCCAGCAGCTTTCACTCGAACACCGGGGAGCTGTTTTTT; cdr3_aa: CASSFHSNTGELFF
clone_size: once; cdr3_length: 13; v_call: TRBV18; j_call: TRBJ1-6; d_call: -; cdr3_nt: TGTGCCAGCTCACCAGGGGCAGATTCACCCCTCCACTTT; cdr3_aa: CASSPGADSPLHF
clone_size: few; cdr3_length: 13; v_call: TRBV5-1; j_call: TRBJ1-2; d_call: -; cdr3_nt: TGCGCCAGCAGCTTGGGGGACTCGGGGGGCTACACCTTC; cdr3_aa: CASSLGDSGGYTF
clone_size: -; cdr3_length: 18; v_call: TRBV4-2; j_call: TRBJ2-5; d_call: TRBD2; cdr3_nt: TGTGCCAGCAGCCAAGATCACATTCGGACTAGGGGCCCAGAGACCCAGTACTTC; cdr3_aa: CASSQDHIRTRGPETQYF
clone_size: -; cdr3_length: 14; v_call: TRBV5-5; j_call: TRBJ1-6; d_call: -; cdr3_nt: TGTGCCAGCAGCTTTGACCGTAGCGATTCACCCCTCCACTTT; cdr3_aa: CASSFDRSDSPLHF
clone_size: -; cdr3_length: 14; v_call: TRBV19; j_call: TRBJ1-3; d_call: -; cdr3_nt: TGTGCCAGTACCCTCGGGGGGCAAGGAAACACCATATATTTT; cdr3_aa: CASTLGGQGNTIYF
clone_size: few; cdr3_length: 16; v_call: TRBV4-1; j_call: TRBJ1-1; d_call: TRBD1; cdr3_nt: TGCGCCAGCAGCCTAATTACCGGGACAGGGAACACTGAAGCTTTCTTT; cdr3_aa: CASSLITGTGNTEAFF
clone_size: once; cdr3_length: 16; v_call: TRBV11-2; j_call: TRBJ2-7; d_call: TRBD1; cdr3_nt: TGTGCCAGCAGCTTAGATCTTCAGGGGGCCTCCTACGAGCAGTACTTC; cdr3_aa: CASSLDLQGASYEQYF
clone_size: -; cdr3_length: 13; v_call: TRBV5-5; j_call: TRBJ1-3; d_call: -; cdr3_nt: TGTGCCAGCATGGGGGGATCTGGAAACACCATATATTTT; cdr3_aa: CASMGGSGNTIYF
clone_size: -; cdr3_length: 11; v_call: TRBV7-9; j_call: TRBJ2-5; d_call: -; cdr3_nt: TGTGCCAGCAGCTCAGAGGGGACCCAGTACTTC; cdr3_aa: CASSSEGTQYF
clone_size: few; cdr3_length: 14; v_call: TRBV18; j_call: TRBJ2-5; d_call: -; cdr3_nt: TGTGCCAGCTCACCACCGGTAGAACAAGAGACCCAGTACTTC; cdr3_aa: CASSPPVEQETQYF
clone_size: -; cdr3_length: 14; v_call: TRBV2; j_call: TRBJ2-7; d_call: -; cdr3_nt: TGTGCCAGCAGTGAATGGGGGCAGACCTACGAGCAGTACTTC; cdr3_aa: CASSEWGQTYEQYF
clone_size: -; cdr3_length: 15; v_call: TRBV5-1; j_call: TRBJ2-1; d_call: -; cdr3_nt: TGCGCCAGCAGCTTGATAGGCGGCCTATACAATGAGCAGTTCTTC; cdr3_aa: CASSLIGGLYNEQFF